Listed here are 5 T cell receptor beta chains from one sample, sequenced in a study of blood T cell repertoires in COVID-19. Assay: immunoSEQ multiplex PCR; the TCRdb copy retains only in-frame clones and omits some. The table has some 150,000 clones, around nine tenths seen once. What was sequenced was PBMCs or T cells enriched from blood (not recorded which). All receptors come from a woman younger than 35 who had recovered from COVID-19.

This chain connects TRBV6-2 or TRBV6-3 to TRBJ1-2; 9 nucleotides line up with TRBD1. Germline-derived CDR1 and CDR2 are MNHEY and SVGEGT. The CDR3 sequence is 17 residues long. The trim removed 2 bases at V and 0 bases at J, leaving 7 bases unmatched. The DNA for the CDR3 is TGTGCCAGCAGTTACCGGGACAGGGATAGCCCTAACTATGGCTACACCTTC. The encoded protein is CASSYRDRDSPNYGYTF.

V and J are TRBV18 and TRBJ1-3; D ambiguous. The ends were cut back, 0 bases at V and 7 bases at J, with 10 bases in the middle. The CDR3 has 14 amino acids. Germline CDR1 reads KGHSH; CDR2 reads LQKENI. CDR3 nucleotide sequence: TGTGCCAGCTCACCACCGGTCGTCGGGAACACCATATATTTT. Translation: CASSPPVVGNTIYF.

V and J are TRBV28 and TRBJ2-4; 11 bases fit TRBD2. Unmatched junction bases numbered 9, after V lost 5 bases and J lost 3 bases. The CDR3 runs 17 residues. Germline lookup yields CDR1 MDHEN and CDR2 SYDVKM. The CDR3 nucleotides are TGTGCCAGCAGTCTCAGACTTAGCGGGAGGGACAAAAACATTCAGTACTTC. Translated, it gives CASSLRLSGRDKNIQYF.

The J gene is TRBJ2-7, the V gene TRBV5-1; tentatively, D is TRBD2 (5 bases). The CDR3 covers 15 residues. Germline loops: CDR1 SGHRS, CDR2 YFSETQ. Trimming shortened V by 2 bases and J by 3 bases, and 15 bases separated the two germline ends. This chain's CDR3 is CASSLIDEGYYEQYF. CDR3 coding DNA: TGCGCCAGCAGCTTAATAGACGAGGGATACTACGAGCAGTACTTC.

The chain links TRBV20-1 to TRBJ2-7; possible D gene TRBD1, 5 bases. The CDR3 totals 11 residues. CDR1 and CDR2 (germline): DFQATT, SNEGSKA (reference sequence). The germline V and J ends were trimmed by 7 bases and 7 bases, with 14 bases remaining between them. For the CDR3, the DNA is TGCAGTGTAGGGCAGGGTAGGGAGCAGTACTTC. This translates into CSVGQGREQYF.